The 2 T cell receptor beta chains presented below share a single source sample, sequenced in a study of OX40 agonist ivuxolimab in advanced cancers. Libraries were built with the immunoSEQ multiplex PCR assay. Held by TCRdb, this immuneACCESS table contains in-frame sequences only and omits some clones. Under half of the omission traces to an unresolved V gene where checked; the cause of the rest is unknown. For this sample there are 80,000 or so clones; 93% appear just once. The ten most abundant clones make up approximately 14% of the sample. Material: CD4+ or CD8+ T cells sorted from blood, obtained in a trial of the OX40 agonist ivuxolimab. These receptor sequences come from an adult with an advanced solid tumor such as melanoma, head and neck, liver or kidney cancer.

The rearrangement joins TRBV10-3 to TRBJ2-1, with 9 bases fitting TRBD1. The germline V gene encodes CDR1 ENHRY and CDR2 SYGVKD. This CDR3 has 16 amino acids. J gave up 0 bases and V 6 bases, and 6 bases lay outside the gene matches. The CDR3 here is CAISSGTGSSYNEQFF. CDR3 in DNA: TGTGCCATCAGCTCCGGGACAGGGAGCTCCTACAATGAGCAGTTCTTC.

The CDR3 loop reads CASSLAGGPAYNEQFF. The CDR3 DNA reads as TGTGCCAGTAGTCTAGCGGGAGGGCCGGCGTACAATGAGCAGTTCTTC. The chain joins TRBV19 to TRBJ2-1, with 12 bases lining up with TRBD2. The V and J ends lost 5 bases and 4 bases, in that order; junction bases with no gene match: 6. This CDR3 has 16 residues. In germline, CDR1 is LNHDA, CDR2 SQIVND (reference sequence).